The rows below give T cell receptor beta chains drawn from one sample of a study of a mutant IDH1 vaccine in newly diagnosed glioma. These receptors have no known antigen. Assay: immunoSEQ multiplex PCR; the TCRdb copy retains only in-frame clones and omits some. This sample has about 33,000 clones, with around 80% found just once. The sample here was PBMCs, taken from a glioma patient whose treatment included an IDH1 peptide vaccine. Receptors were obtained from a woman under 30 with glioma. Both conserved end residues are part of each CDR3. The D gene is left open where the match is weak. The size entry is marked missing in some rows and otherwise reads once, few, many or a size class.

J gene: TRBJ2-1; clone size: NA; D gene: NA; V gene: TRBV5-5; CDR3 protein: CASSSDRGGLAVDEQFF; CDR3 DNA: TGTGCCAGCAGTTCCGACAGGGGGGGACTAGCCGTCGATGAGCAGTTCTTC
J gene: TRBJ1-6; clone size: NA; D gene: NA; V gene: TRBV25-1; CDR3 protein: CASSFTGFNSPLHF; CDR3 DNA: TGTGCCAGCAGCTTTACAGGCTTTAATTCACCCCTCCACTTT
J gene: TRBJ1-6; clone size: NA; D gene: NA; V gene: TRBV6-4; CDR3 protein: CASSDGANSPLHF; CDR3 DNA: TGTGCCAGCAGCGACGGAGCCAATTCACCCCTCCACTTT
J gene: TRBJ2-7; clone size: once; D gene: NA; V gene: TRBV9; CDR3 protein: CASSVEDTLSSYEQYF; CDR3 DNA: TGTGCCAGCAGCGTAGAGGACACCCTGAGCTCCTACGAGCAGTACTTC
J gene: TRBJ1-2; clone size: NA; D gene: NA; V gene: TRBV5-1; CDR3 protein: CASSQSQGEYGYTF; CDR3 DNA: TGCGCCAGCAGCCAAAGTCAGGGAGAATATGGCTACACCTTC
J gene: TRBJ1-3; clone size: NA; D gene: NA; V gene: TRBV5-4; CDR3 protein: CASSPGPAVFRNTIYF; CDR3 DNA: TGTGCCAGCAGCCCGGGGCCGGCCGTATTTCGGAACACCATATATTTT
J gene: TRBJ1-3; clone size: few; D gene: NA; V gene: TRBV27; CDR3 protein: CAINTIYF; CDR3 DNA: TGTGCCATAAACACCATATATTTT
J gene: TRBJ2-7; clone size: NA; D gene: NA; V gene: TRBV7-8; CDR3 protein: CASSLAGTPYEQYF; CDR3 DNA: TGTGCCAGCAGCCTCGCCGGGACGCCCTACGAGCAGTACTTC
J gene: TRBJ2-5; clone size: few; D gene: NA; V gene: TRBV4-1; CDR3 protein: CASSQVQVYQETQYF; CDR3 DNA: TGCGCCAGCAGCCAAGTACAGGTGTACCAAGAGACCCAGTACTTC
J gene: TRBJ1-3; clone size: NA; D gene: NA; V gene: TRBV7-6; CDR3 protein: CASSLGQGSGNTIYF; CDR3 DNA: TGTGCCAGCAGCTTAGGTCAGGGTTCTGGAAACACCATATATTTT
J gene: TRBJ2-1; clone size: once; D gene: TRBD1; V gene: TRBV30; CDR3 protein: CAWRADRGRRYYNEQFF; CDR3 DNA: TGTGCCTGGAGGGCGGACAGGGGACGACGATACTACAATGAGCAGTTCTTC
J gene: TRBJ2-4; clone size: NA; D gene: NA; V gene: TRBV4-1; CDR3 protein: CASSPLQGGNIQYF; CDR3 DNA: TGCGCCAGCAGCCCATTACAGGGAGGAAACATTCAGTACTTC
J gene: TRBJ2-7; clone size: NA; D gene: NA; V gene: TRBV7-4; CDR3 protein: CASSPYAEQYF; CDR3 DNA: TGTGCCAGCAGCCCCTACGCCGAGCAGTACTTC
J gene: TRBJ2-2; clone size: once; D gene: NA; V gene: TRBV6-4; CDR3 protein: CASSEELTGELFF; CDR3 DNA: TGTGCCAGCAGTGAGGAACTCACCGGGGAGCTGTTTTTT
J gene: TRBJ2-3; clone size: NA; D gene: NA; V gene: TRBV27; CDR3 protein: CASSLRDTQYF; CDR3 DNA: TGTGCCAGCAGTCTCCGGGATACGCAGTATTTT
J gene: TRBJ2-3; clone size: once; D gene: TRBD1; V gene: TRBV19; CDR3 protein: CASTKGTGGFSTDTQYF; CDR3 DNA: TGTGCCAGTACCAAAGGGACAGGGGGTTTTAGCACAGATACGCAGTATTTT
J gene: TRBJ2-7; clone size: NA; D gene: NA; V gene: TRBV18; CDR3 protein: CASSVNVPTYEQYF; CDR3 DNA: TGTGCCAGCTCAGTTAATGTACCGACCTACGAGCAGTACTTC
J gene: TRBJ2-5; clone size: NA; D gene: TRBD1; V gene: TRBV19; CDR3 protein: CASRRGQREQETQYF; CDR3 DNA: TGTGCCAGTAGAAGGGGGCAAAGGGAGCAAGAGACCCAGTACTTC
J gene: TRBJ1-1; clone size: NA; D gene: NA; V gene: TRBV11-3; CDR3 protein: CASSLAWGTEAFF; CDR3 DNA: TGTGCCAGCAGCTTAGCCTGGGGCACTGAAGCTTTCTTT
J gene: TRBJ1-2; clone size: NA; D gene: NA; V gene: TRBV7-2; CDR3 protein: CASSSPAAWENNNYGYTF; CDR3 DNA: TGTGCCAGCAGCTCCCCAGCCGCATGGGAAAATAATAACTATGGCTACACCTTC
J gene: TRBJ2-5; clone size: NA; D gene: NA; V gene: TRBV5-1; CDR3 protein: CASSLGFAGVQETQYF; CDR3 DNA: TGCGCCAGCAGCTTGGGTTTCGCCGGGGTGCAAGAGACCCAGTACTTC
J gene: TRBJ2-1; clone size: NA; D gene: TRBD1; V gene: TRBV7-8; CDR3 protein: CASSPDIDRDNEQFF; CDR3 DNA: TGTGCCAGCAGCCCAGATATTGACAGGGACAATGAGCAGTTCTTC
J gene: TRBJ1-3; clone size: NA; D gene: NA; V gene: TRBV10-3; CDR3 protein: CAISEQGSGNTIYF; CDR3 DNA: TGTGCCATCAGTGAACAAGGGTCTGGAAACACCATATATTTT
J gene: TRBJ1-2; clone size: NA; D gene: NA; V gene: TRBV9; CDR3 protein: CASSVGLSPNYGYTF; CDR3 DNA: TGTGCCAGCAGTGTTGGACTGAGTCCTAACTATGGCTACACCTTC
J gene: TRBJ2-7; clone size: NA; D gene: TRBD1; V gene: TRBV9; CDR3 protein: CASSAGTGPGYEQYF; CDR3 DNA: TGTGCCAGCAGCGCTGGGACAGGGCCCGGCTACGAGCAGTACTTC
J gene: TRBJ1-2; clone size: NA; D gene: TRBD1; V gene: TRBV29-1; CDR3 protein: CSVEDDRGDNYGYTF; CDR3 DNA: TGCAGCGTTGAAGATGACAGGGGAGATAACTATGGCTACACCTTC
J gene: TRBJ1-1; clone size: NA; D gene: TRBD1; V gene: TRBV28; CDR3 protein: CASSRQGQVSTEAFF; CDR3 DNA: TGTGCCAGCAGCCGCCAGGGACAGGTTTCGACTGAAGCTTTCTTT
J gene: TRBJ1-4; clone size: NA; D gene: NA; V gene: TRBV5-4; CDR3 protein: CASSARYEGGNEKLFF; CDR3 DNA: TGTGCCAGCAGCGCCCGTTATGAGGGGGGAAACGAAAAACTGTTTTTT
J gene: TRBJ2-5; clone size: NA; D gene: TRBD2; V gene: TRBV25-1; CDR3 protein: CASSLIGGGETQYF; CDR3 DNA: TGTGCCAGCTCTCTCATCGGCGGGGGGGAGACCCAGTACTTC
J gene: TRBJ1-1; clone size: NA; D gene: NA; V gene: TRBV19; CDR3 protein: CASSIGSVTNTEAFF; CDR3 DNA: TGTGCCAGTAGTATTGGGTCAGTTACGAACACTGAAGCTTTCTTT
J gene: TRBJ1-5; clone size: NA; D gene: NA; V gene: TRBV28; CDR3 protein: CASSLDGGGQPQHF; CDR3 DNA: TGTGCCAGCAGTCTCGATGGGGGGGGTCAGCCCCAGCATTTT
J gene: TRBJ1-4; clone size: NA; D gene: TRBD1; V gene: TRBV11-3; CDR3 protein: CASSSYARTGYDMDEKLFF; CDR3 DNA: TGTGCCAGCAGCTCTTACGCCCGGACAGGGTACGATATGGATGAAAAACTGTTTTTT
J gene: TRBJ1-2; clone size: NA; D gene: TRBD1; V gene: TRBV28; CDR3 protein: CASSSGTGVYGYTF; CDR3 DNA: TGTGCCAGCAGTTCCGGGACAGGGGTTTATGGCTACACCTTC
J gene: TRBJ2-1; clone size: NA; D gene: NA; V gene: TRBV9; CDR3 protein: CASSVEVYNEQFF; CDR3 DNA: TGTGCCAGCAGCGTAGAAGTGTACAATGAGCAGTTCTTC
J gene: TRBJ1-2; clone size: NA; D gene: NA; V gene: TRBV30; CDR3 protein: CAWTSGAGGYTF; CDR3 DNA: TGTGCCTGGACTTCAGGGGCCGGTGGCTACACCTTC
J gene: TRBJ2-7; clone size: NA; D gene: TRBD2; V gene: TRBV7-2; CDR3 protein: CASSLARGLAGDEQYF; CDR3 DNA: TGTGCCAGCAGCTTAGCCCGGGGACTAGCGGGAGACGAGCAGTACTTC
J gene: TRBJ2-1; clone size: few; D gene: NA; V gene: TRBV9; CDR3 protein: CASSVGNGLLSEQFF; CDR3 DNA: TGTGCCAGCAGCGTAGGGAATGGCCTTTTAAGTGAGCAGTTCTTC
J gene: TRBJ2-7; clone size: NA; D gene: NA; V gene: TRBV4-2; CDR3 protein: CASSRVGDGVRF; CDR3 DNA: TGTGCCAGCAGCCGCGTGGGGGATGGAGTACGATTC
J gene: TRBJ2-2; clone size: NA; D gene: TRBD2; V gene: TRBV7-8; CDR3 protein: CASSYTTSGANTGELFF; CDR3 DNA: TGTGCCAGCAGCTATACCACTAGCGGGGCTAACACCGGGGAGCTGTTTTTT
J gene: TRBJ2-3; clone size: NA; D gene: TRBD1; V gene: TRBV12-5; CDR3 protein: CASALATTGDLTDTQYF; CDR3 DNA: TGTGCTAGTGCCCTTGCCACGACAGGGGACCTCACAGATACGCAGTATTTT
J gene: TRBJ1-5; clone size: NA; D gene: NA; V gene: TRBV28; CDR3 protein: CASSLYVGQGNQPQHF; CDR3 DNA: TGTGCCAGCAGTTTATATGTCGGGCAGGGCAATCAGCCCCAGCATTTT
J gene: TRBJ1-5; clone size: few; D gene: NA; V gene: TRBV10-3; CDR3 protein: CAISESGGGNQPQHF; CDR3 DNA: TGTGCCATCAGTGAGTCGGGGGGCGGCAATCAGCCCCAGCATTTT
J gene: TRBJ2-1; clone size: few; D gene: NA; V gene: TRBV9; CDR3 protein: CASSEAPQYNEQFF; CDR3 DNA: TGTGCCAGCAGTGAAGCTCCTCAGTACAATGAGCAGTTCTTC
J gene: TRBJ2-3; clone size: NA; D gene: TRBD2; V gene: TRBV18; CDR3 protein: CASSPTSGYTDTQYF; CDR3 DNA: TGTGCCAGCTCACCGACTAGCGGATACACAGATACGCAGTATTTT
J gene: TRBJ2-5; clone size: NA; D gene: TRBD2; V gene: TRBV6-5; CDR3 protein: CASSSRTSPGETQYF; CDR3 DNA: TGTGCCAGCAGTTCCCGGACTAGCCCAGGAGAGACCCAGTACTTC
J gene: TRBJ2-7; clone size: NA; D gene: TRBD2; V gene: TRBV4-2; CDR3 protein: CASSQGTSGGREQYF; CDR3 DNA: TGTGCCAGCAGCCAAGGAACTAGCGGGGGACGCGAGCAGTACTTC
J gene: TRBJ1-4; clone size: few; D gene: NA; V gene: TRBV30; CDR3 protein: CAWKGGATNEKLFF; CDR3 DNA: TGTGCCTGGAAGGGTGGGGCAACTAATGAAAAACTGTTTTTT
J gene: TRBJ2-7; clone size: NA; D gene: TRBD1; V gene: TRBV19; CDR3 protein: CASSQVADRAYEQYF; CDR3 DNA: TGTGCCAGTAGTCAAGTGGCGGACAGGGCCTACGAGCAGTACTTC
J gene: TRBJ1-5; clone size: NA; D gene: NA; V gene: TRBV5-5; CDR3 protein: CASSLRLEVQPQHF; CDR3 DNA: TGTGCCAGCAGCTTGAGGCTGGAGGTTCAGCCCCAGCATTTT